This T cell receptor beta chain was retrieved from a study of OX40 agonist ivuxolimab in advanced cancers. Study observations and caveats: Partly responding patients at 0.1-3.0 mg/kg showed some of the smallest clonal expansion.

Profiled with immunoSEQ multiplex PCR; TCRdb holds only in-frame clones, not every one. The table has about 12,000 clones, around 80% seen once. Regarding this clone: Its antigen is unidentified.

CDR1 is KGHSH, CDR2 LQKENI, per germline. CDR3 size: 15 residues. Losses at the gene ends were 4 bases for V and 5 bases for J; bases not matched to a gene: 3. At cycle 4 day 1, cycle 7 day 1, and baseline, blood was sampled. This chain uses TRBV18 with TRBJ2-3; TRBD2 aligns across 13 bases. The origin of this receptor is an adult with an advanced solid tumor such as melanoma, head and neck, liver or kidney cancer. The sequenced sample was CD4+ or CD8+ T cells sorted from blood, obtained in a trial of the OX40 agonist ivuxolimab. The CDR3 loop reads CASSRLAGGGDTQYF. The CDR3 nucleotides are TGTGCCAGCTCACGACTAGCGGGAGGAGGAGATACGCAGTATTTT.